Sequencing of this TCR beta chain was carried out in a study of beta chain features in type 1 diabetes. This CDR3 spans 16 amino acids. Trimming took off 3 bases at V and 5 bases at J, with 19 bases between the two ends. The germline CDR1 and CDR2 sequences are MGHDK and SYGVNS. Isolated RNA was reverse transcribed in full, so expressed TCRB transcripts were sequenced. Naive, central memory and regulatory T cell samples produced a mean of about 4 million reads. Data came from immunoSEQ multiplex PCR; TCRdb stores just in-frame clones and leaves some out. The sample lists 200,000 to 250,000 clones, around 10% occurring once. This clone was counted between two and nine times.

The chain is built from TRBV25-1 and TRBJ2-5; D possibly corresponds to TRBD1 (8 bases). Source material: naive CD4+ T cells from blood. The TCR comes from a woman younger than 30 in good health. Here the CDR3 reads CASSDPGQGGGETQYF. In nucleotides, the CDR3 is TGTGCCAGCAGTGACCCAGGACAGGGAGGGGGGGAGACCCAGTACTTC.